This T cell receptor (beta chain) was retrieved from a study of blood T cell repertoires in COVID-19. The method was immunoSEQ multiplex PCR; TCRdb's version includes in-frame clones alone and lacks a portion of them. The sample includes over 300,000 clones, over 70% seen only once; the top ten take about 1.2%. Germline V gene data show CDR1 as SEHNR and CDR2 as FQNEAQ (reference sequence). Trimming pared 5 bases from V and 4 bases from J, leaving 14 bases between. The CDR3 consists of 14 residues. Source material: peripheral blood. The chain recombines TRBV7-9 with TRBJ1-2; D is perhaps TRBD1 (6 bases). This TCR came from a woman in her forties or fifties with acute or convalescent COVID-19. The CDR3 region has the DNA TGTGCCAGCAGCCGCGAACAGGGTTTCTATGGCTACACCTTC. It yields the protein CASSREQGFYGYTF.